Sequencing of this T cell receptor beta chain was carried out in a study of T cells in Graves' hyperthyroidism and ophthalmopathy. The investigators amplified TCR beta CDR3 regions from RNA transcripts. RT-PCR in the first round (using the HTBI primer set) targeted the TCR CDR3. TCRdb analysed the multiplex PCR reads with MiXCR anew, one entry per CDR3 protein. The sample carries approximately 600,000 distinct CDR3 sequences, 15% to 20% recorded once. This CDR3 is built from 16 residues. Germline V gives CDR1 MNHEY, CDR2 SVGEGT. In the case of this clonotype: It may be a read error: a sequence one base away is much more abundant.

The sample was blood. The chain couples TRBV6-2 or TRBV6-3 to TRBJ1-5; 8 nucleotides match TRBD1. This receptor was identified in a woman aged 30 to 39 with Graves' hyperthyroidism. CDR3 sequence: CASSYSNWTGSGPRHF. The CDR3 nucleotides read TGTGCCAGCAGTTACTCGAATTGGACAGGGAGTGGGCCCCGGCATTTT.